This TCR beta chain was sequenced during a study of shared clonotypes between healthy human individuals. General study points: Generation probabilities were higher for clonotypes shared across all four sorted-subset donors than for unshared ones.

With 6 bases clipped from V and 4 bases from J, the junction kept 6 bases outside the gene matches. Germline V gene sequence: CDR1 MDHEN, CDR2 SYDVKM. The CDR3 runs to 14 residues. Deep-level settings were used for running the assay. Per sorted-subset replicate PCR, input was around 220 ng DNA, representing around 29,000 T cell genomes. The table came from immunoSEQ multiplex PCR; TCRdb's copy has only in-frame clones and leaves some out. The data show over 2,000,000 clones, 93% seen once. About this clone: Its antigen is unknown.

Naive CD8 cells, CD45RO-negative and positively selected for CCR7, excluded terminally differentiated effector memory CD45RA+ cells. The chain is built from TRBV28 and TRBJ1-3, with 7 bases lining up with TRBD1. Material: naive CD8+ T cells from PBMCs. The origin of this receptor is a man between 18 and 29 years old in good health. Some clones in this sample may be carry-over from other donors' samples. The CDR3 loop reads CASRPQGQGNTIYF. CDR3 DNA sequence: TGTGCCAGCAGACCACAGGGGCAGGGAAACACCATATATTTT.